The 24 T cell receptor beta chains below come from one sample, sequenced in a study of CD8 T cells in ankylosing spondylitis. Study findings and constraints: Within ankylosing spondylitis blood, a TCR beta motif made up of several highly homologous variants appeared to be characteristic.

For these TCRs, the target antigens are not known. TCRdb re-called the 5' RACE reads with MiXCR, one entry per CDR3 protein. This table has fewer than 500,000 distinct CDR3 sequences, around 26% appearing once. The specimen sequenced was blood, either unsorted or a sorted T cell fraction (not recorded which). These receptors were taken from a male donor with ankylosing spondylitis.

This clonotype was observed a few times. This sequence joins TRBV12-3 or TRBV12-4 and TRBJ1-6; D is perhaps TRBD1 (6 bases). This CDR3 has 14 residues. V dropped 5 bases and J dropped 7 bases, with 12 bases sitting between them. The CDR3 sequence: CASSPDRLNSPLHF. The CDR3 DNA follows: TGTGCCAGCAGTCCGGACAGACTAAATTCACCCCTCCACTTT.

The V and J genes are TRBV12-3 or TRBV12-4 and TRBJ2-1; 12 nucleotides line up with TRBD2. CDR3 size: 16 residues. Unmatched junction bases numbered 11, after V lost 5 bases and J lost 9 bases. In DNA, the CDR3 is TGTGCCAGCAGTCATCCTAGCGGGAGGGGACGGGGTGAGCAGTTCTTC. Amino acids: CASSHPSGRGRGEQFF.

The genes are TRBV3-1 and TRBJ2-3, with TRBD1 matching over 7 bases. Germline V lookup: CDR1 LGHDT, CDR2 YNNKEL (reference sequence). The CDR3 has 14 residues. The junction had 4 bases not matched to a gene; V was cut back by 2 bases and J by 5 bases. Here the CDR3 reads CASSQRGREDTQYF. The CDR3 nucleotides are TGTGCCAGCAGCCAAAGGGGGCGCGAAGATACGCAGTATTTT.

This clonotype has at least ten counts. The chain employs TRBV29-1 and TRBJ2-3, with TRBD2 identical over 8 bases. Germline V gene lookup returns CDR1 SQVTM and CDR2 ANQGSEA. V lost 5 bases, J lost 0 bases, and 1 base stayed unmatched. The CDR3 spans 13 residues. Here the CDR3 reads CSVTSGSTDTQYF. The CDR3 nucleotides are TGCAGCGTTACTAGCGGTAGCACAGATACGCAGTATTTT.

The chain is built from TRBV20-1 and TRBJ1-1, with 8 bases identical to TRBD1. This CDR3 spans 15 amino acids. Germline-derived CDR1 and CDR2 are DFQATT and SNEGSKA (reference sequence). The ends lost 4 bases at V and 0 bases at J; junction bases unmatched: 7. The DNA for the CDR3 is TGCAGTGCTAAGCGGACAGGGCTTGTGAACACTGAAGCTTTCTTT. Residues: CSAKRTGLVNTEAFF.

This clonotype showed up just a few times. The J gene is TRBJ1-2, the V gene TRBV7-9, with a possible D match to TRBD1 (6 bases). Germline V lookup: CDR1 SEHNR, CDR2 FQNEAQ (reference sequence). The CDR3 has 14 residues. Trimming cost V 7 bases and J 6 bases, with 18 bases left between them. The CDR3: CASTRGGARNGYTF. CDR3 coding DNA: TGTGCCAGCACCCGCGGGGGGGCTAGAAATGGCTACACCTTC.

This chain uses TRBV20-1 with TRBJ1-1; tentatively, D is TRBD1 (6 bases). Germline loops: CDR1 DFQATT, CDR2 SNEGSKA (reference sequence). CDR3 length: 16 amino acids. Trimming stripped 0 bases from V and 0 bases from J, with 14 bases between. The CDR3 reads CSARDGGRPMNTEAFF. The CDR3 DNA reads TGCAGTGCTAGAGATGGGGGGCGGCCGATGAACACTGAAGCTTTCTTT.

In this sample, this clonotype turned up a few times. The V gene is TRBV5-1, the J gene TRBJ2-2, with TRBD2 identical over 9 bases. Trimming at V came to 4 bases and at J to 6 bases, leaving 7 bases not matched to a gene. CDR3 length: 15 amino acids. Germline CDR1 is SGHRS and CDR2 is YFSETQ. CDR3 bases: TGCGCCAGCAGCCAAGTAGCGGGAGAGGCCGGGGAGCTGTTTTTT. Protein sequence: CASSQVAGEAGELFF.

In nucleotides, the CDR3 is TGTGCCACCAGTGAACGGGACAGGGGGACCTACAATGAGCAGTTCTTC. Its translation: CATSERDRGTYNEQFF. The chain has TRBV24-1 and TRBJ2-1; 11 positions agree with TRBD1. With 4 bases clipped from V and 2 bases from J, the junction kept 3 bases outside the gene matches. The CDR3 has 16 residues. Germline values: CDR1 KGHDR, CDR2 SFDVKD.

The DNA for the CDR3 is TGTGCCATCAGTGATGGGTGGGAGCAGTACGTC. Its protein product is CAISDGWEQYV. This chain connects TRBV10-3 to TRBJ2-7, with D hard to call. Trimming took 3 bases from V and 7 from J, leaving 7 bases between them. The CDR3 runs to 11 residues. Germline CDR1 reads ENHRY; CDR2 reads SYGVKD.

The chain carries TRBV6-5 and TRBJ2-5; 11 nucleotides match TRBD2. The CDR3 loop spans 18 amino acids. With 2 bases clipped from V and 5 bases from J, the junction kept 13 bases outside the gene matches. Per germline, CDR1 MNHEY and CDR2 SVGAGI. CDR3 protein: CASSYMGLAVPSWETQYF. CDR3 DNA: TGTGCCAGCAGTTACATGGGACTAGCGGTCCCTAGTTGGGAGACCCAGTACTTC.

This CDR3 reads CASSYSTGNTGELFF. The CDR3 DNA follows: TGTGCCAGCAGTTACTCGACAGGGAACACCGGGGAGCTGTTTTTT. The chain employs TRBV27 and TRBJ2-2; tentatively, D is TRBD1 (6 bases). The CDR3 covers 15 residues. Trimming stripped 4 bases from V and 1 base from J, with 10 bases between. The V gene's germline CDR1 is MNHEY and CDR2 SMNVEV (reference sequence).

V is TRBV4-1 and J is TRBJ2-4; tentative D call: TRBD2 (5 bases). Germline CDR1 and CDR2: MGHRA and YSYEKL. V lost 3 bases and J lost 8, with 11 bases in between. There are 13 residues in the CDR3. CDR3 sequence (DNA): TGCGCCAGCAGCCAGTCCGGACTCGACATTCAGTACTTC. Protein product: CASSQSGLDIQYF.

This clonotype was seen more than once but under ten times. V gene TRBV20-1 combines with J gene TRBJ2-1, with a possible D match to TRBD2 (6 bases). Looked up from germline, CDR1 is DFQATT and CDR2 is SNEGSKA (reference sequence). Between the trimmed V and J ends, which lost 3 bases and 10 bases, there was a span of 16 bases. The CDR3 sequence is 13 residues long. CDR3 in DNA: TGCAGTGCTAGTCGGCAGCGGAGGGAAGAGCAGTTCTTC. Residues: CSASRQRREEQFF.

The genes are TRBV11-2 and TRBJ2-4; 9 bases match TRBD1. Germline V gene lookup returns CDR1 SGHAT and CDR2 FQNNGV. CDR3 length equals 16 residues. With 5 bases clipped from V and 7 bases from J, the junction kept 12 bases outside the gene matches. CDR3 residues: CASSPQPTGGGNIQYF. In nucleotides, the CDR3 is TGTGCCAGCAGCCCTCAACCGACAGGGGGAGGTAACATTCAGTACTTC. The full variable domain, its missing parts supplied by reference TRBV11-2 and TRBJ2-4, is EAGVAQSPRYKIIEKRQSVAFWCNPISGHATLYWYQQILGQGPKLLIQFQNNGVVDDSQLPKDRFSAERLKGVDSTLKIQPAKLEDSAVYLCASSPQPTGGGNIQYFGAGTRLSVL.

The chain combines TRBV20-1 with TRBJ2-1; TRBD2 matches at 13 bases. The CDR3 runs to 15 residues. After removal of 6 bases from V and 5 bases from J, the junction contained 7 bases not matched to a gene. Germline V gene lookup returns CDR1 DFQATT and CDR2 SNEGSKA (reference sequence). The CDR3 is CSARTSGRADNEQFF. CDR3 DNA: TGCAGTGCCCGTACTAGCGGGAGGGCAGACAATGAGCAGTTCTTC.

This clonotype occurred a few times. The V and J genes are TRBV7-2 and TRBJ2-5, with D maybe TRBD2 (5 bases). The CDR3 totals 15 residues. Trimming shortened V by 1 base and J by 5 bases, and 14 bases separated the two germline ends. Germline assignment: CDR1 SGHTA and CDR2 FQGNSA. CDR3 DNA sequence: TGTGCCAGCAGCTTAGAGTTGATTAGAGGGGAGACCCAGTACTTC. This translates into CASSLELIRGETQYF.

The V call is TRBV20-1, the J call TRBJ2-3; 9 bases are a match to TRBD2. This CDR3 has 14 amino acids. Germline CDR1 and CDR2: DFQATT and SNEGSKA (reference sequence). The CDR3 loop is CSPSIAGVTDTQYF. The DNA for the CDR3 is TGCAGCCCCTCAATAGCGGGAGTAACAGATACGCAGTATTTT.

This clonotype has only a few counts. The rearrangement uses TRBV12-3 or TRBV12-4 and TRBJ1-1; no firm D call. V lost 7 bases and J 5 bases, leaving 20 bases between the germline ends. The CDR3 is 15 amino acids. Here the CDR3 reads CASNFGMGGWTEAFF. The CDR3 DNA reads as TGTGCCAGCAACTTTGGGATGGGAGGTTGGACTGAAGCTTTCTTT.

This clonotype was counted between two and nine times. The rearrangement joins TRBV24-1 to TRBJ2-1, with D unclear. Germline loops: CDR1 KGHDR, CDR2 SFDVKD. The V and J ends lost 6 bases and 0 bases respectively, with 17 bases between them. This CDR3 has 17 amino acids. The DNA for the CDR3 is TGTGCCACCAGTTCCTCCCCTGGCGAGAGCTCCTACAATGAGCAGTTCTTC. This sequence encodes CATSSSPGESSYNEQFF.

The chain has TRBV25-1 and TRBJ2-1; 7 nucleotides match TRBD2. The CDR3 runs to 14 residues. V lost 7 bases and J lost 4; bases outside the gene matches: 7. CDR1 is MGHDK, CDR2 SYGVNS, per germline. The CDR3 loop is CASTPSGVYNEQFF. DNA of the CDR3: TGTGCCAGCACCCCTAGCGGAGTTTACAATGAGCAGTTCTTC.

The V and J genes are TRBV7-9 and TRBJ2-5; 9 bases are shared with TRBD1. The CDR3 spans 15 residues. From germline, CDR1 is SEHNR and CDR2 FQNEAQ (reference sequence). V was pared by 1 base and J by 5 bases, with 5 bases of the junction left unmatched. CDR3 nucleotide sequence: TGTGCCAGCAGCTTAGGGACAGGGGTATTTGAGACCCAGTACTTC. This gives the protein CASSLGTGVFETQYF.

V is TRBV20-1 and J is TRBJ2-7; TRBD2 agrees at 12 bases. V lost 6 bases and J lost 1; bases outside the gene matches: 7. This CDR3 is built from 15 residues. Germline V lookup: CDR1 DFQATT, CDR2 SNEGSKA (reference sequence). The CDR3 reads CSAPRLAGDSYEQYF. CDR3 DNA sequence: TGCAGTGCACCTAGACTAGCGGGGGATTCCTACGAGCAGTACTTC.

V and J are TRBV6-1 and TRBJ2-7, with 7 positions matching TRBD2. The CDR3 sequence is 14 residues long. Germline V gene lookup returns CDR1 MNHNS and CDR2 SASEGT. The trim removed 6 bases at V and 0 bases at J, leaving 5 bases unmatched. The CDR3 sequence: CASSRGGVSYEQYV. The CDR3 DNA reads as TGTGCCAGCAGCCGGGGAGGGGTCTCCTACGAGCAGTACGTC.